These 23 T cell receptor beta chains were all obtained from the same sample, sequenced in a study of PD-1 blockade in classical Hodgkin lymphoma. Repertoires were generated with immunoSEQ multiplex PCR, while TCRdb's copy carries only in-frame clones and drops some. The sample carries nearly 25,000 clones, 60% to 80% recorded once. With no exception, relapse followed autologous stem cell transplantation in all patients, and brentuximab vedotin exposure varied. Source: peripheral blood mononuclear cells (PBMCs), taken at baseline. The receptor set was obtained from a human donor with classical Hodgkin lymphoma.

The chain recombines TRBV21-1 with TRBJ1-1. TRBV21-1 is termed a pseudogene. CDR3 size: 15 residues. The CDR3 reads CASSKLRRGYTEAFF. CDR3 DNA: TGTGCCAGCAGCAAATTGCGACGGGGGTATACTGAAGCTTTCTTT.

This rearrangement joins TRBV4-3 to TRBJ1-6, with 8 bases aligning to TRBD1. Looked up from germline, CDR1 is LGHNA and CDR2 is YSLEER. Trimming cost V 2 bases and J 10 bases; bases outside gene matches: 7. The CDR3 runs to 15 residues. CDR3 sequence: CASSQRQGTGSPLHF. The CDR3 nucleotides read TGCGCCAGCAGCCAACGACAGGGGACGGGCTCACCCCTCCACTTT.

The chain recombines TRBV6-1 with TRBJ1-2, with D perhaps matching TRBD1 (5 bases). Per the germline V gene, CDR1 is MNHNS and CDR2 is SASEGT. The CDR3 totals 15 residues. With 2 bases removed from V and 4 bases from J, the gap between germline ends came to 14 bases. The DNA of the CDR3 is TGTGCCAGCAGTGAAACCCCAGGGCAAAGCTATGGCTACACCTTC. This gives the protein CASSETPGQSYGYTF.

The J gene is TRBJ2-2, the V gene TRBV28; TRBD1 matches 10 bases. The CDR3 spans 16 residues. Trimming cost V 7 bases and J 5 bases; bases outside gene matches: 10. The germline gives CDR1 MDHEN, CDR2 SYDVKM. The CDR3 protein is CASTILGQGFTGELFF. CDR3 DNA: TGTGCCAGCACTATCTTGGGACAGGGGTTTACCGGGGAGCTGTTTTTT. Full variable domain (missing parts from reference TRBV28 and TRBJ2-2): DVKVTQSSRYLVKRTGEKVFLECVQDMDHENMFWYRQDPGLGLRLIYFSYDVKMKEKGDIPEGYSVSREKKERFSLILESASTNQTSMYLCASTILGQGFTGELFFGEGSRLTVL.

This chain links TRBV6-1 with TRBJ1-5; D is uncertain. This CDR3 region has 14 residues. Trimming pared 4 bases from V and 7 bases from J, leaving 14 bases between. The germline V gene has CDR1 MNHNS and CDR2 SASEGT. DNA for the CDR3: TGTGCCAGCAGTGCCTCTCAGAGTAGGCAGCCCCAGCATTTT. It translates to CASSASQSRQPQHF.

V usage is TRBV11-1 and J usage is TRBJ1-4; D call uncertain. The V and J ends lost 2 bases and 7 bases respectively, with 11 bases between them. Looked up from germline, CDR1 is SGHAT and CDR2 is FQDESV (reference sequence). The CDR3 is made up of 14 amino acids. The CDR3 DNA sequence: TGTGCCAGCAGCTTACGGGAAGCAGGTGAAAAACTGTTTTTT. Protein: CASSLREAGEKLFF.

The chain has TRBV7-8 and TRBJ2-3, with D unresolved. The length of the CDR3 is 20 residues. Germline V lookup: CDR1 SGHVS, CDR2 FQNEAQ. Trimming removed 0 bases at V and 2 bases at J, with 24 bases between. In DNA, the CDR3 is TGTGCCAGCAGCTTAGCCCTTTCCCGGACGTACCTTGCGACCACAGATACGCAGTATTTT. This encodes CASSLALSRTYLATTDTQYF. Supplemented by reference TRBV7-8 and TRBJ2-3, the full variable domain reads GAGVSQSPRYKVAKRGQDVALRCDPISGHVSLFWYQQALGQGPEFLTYFQNEAQLDKSGLPSDRFFAERPEGSVSTLKIQRTQQEDSAVYLCASSLALSRTYLATTDTQYFGPGTRLTVL.

The chain links TRBV21-1 to TRBJ1-1. TRBV21-1 is a listed pseudogene. This CDR3 has 15 residues. This CDR3 reads CASSKVGRMNTEAFF. CDR3 DNA sequence: TGTGCCAGCAGCAAAGTAGGGCGGATGAACACTGAAGCTTTCTTT.

V and J are TRBV4-3 and TRBJ1-4; 8 bases agree with TRBD1. Germline assignment: CDR1 LGHNA and CDR2 YSLEER. The length of the CDR3 is 19 residues. J lost 4 bases, V lost 3 bases, and 16 bases had no gene match. The CDR3, as DNA: TGCGCCAGCAGCCACGAGGCCTCGGGACAGGACCCCGGTAATGAAAAACTGTTTTTT. This gives the protein CASSHEASGQDPGNEKLFF.

The genes are TRBV28 and TRBJ1-4; TRBD1 matches at 8 bases. Germline V lookup: CDR1 MDHEN, CDR2 SYDVKM. Trimming took 3 bases from V and 8 from J; bases not matched to a gene: 2. This CDR3 is built from 13 residues. CDR3 amino acids: CASSFTGGEKLFF. The CDR3 DNA sequence: TGTGCCAGCAGTTTCACAGGGGGGGAAAAACTGTTTTTT.

V usage is TRBV30 and J usage is TRBJ1-5, with D possibly being TRBD1 (6 bases). This CDR3 is built from 13 residues. Germline V gene lookup returns CDR1 GTSNPN and CDR2 SVGIG (reference sequence). V was pared by 3 bases and J by 2 bases, with 8 bases between. CDR3 region: CAWRGAGNQPQHF. DNA for the CDR3: TGTGCCTGGAGGGGGGCGGGCAATCAGCCCCAGCATTTT.

The chain recombines TRBV4-1 with TRBJ2-1, with 10 positions matching TRBD2. This CDR3 has 16 residues. The V gene's germline CDR1 is MGHRA and CDR2 YSYEKL. J was trimmed by 5 bases and V by 4 bases; bases with no gene match: 8. CDR3 amino acids: CASSRISGGPNNEQFF. DNA of the CDR3: TGCGCCAGCAGCCGTATTAGCGGGGGGCCAAACAATGAGCAGTTCTTC.

This chain connects TRBV7-2 to TRBJ1-2; 7 positions match TRBD1. J lost 4 bases, V lost 5 bases, and 16 bases had no gene match. This CDR3 has 17 amino acids. Germline assignment: CDR1 SGHTA and CDR2 FQGNSA. In DNA, the CDR3 is TGTGCCAGCAGCCCAGGGGGTGCACCTGGGGGTGGCTATGGCTACACCTTC. Protein: CASSPGGAPGGGYGYTF. The whole variable domain, remainder taken from reference TRBV7-2 and TRBJ1-2, is GAGVSQSPSNKVTEKGKDVELRCDPISGHTALYWYRQSLGQGLEFLIYFQGNSAPDKSGLPSDRFSAERTGGSVSTLTIQRTQQEDSAVYLCASSPGGAPGGGYGYTFGSGTRLTVV.

The chain joins TRBV7-8 to TRBJ2-1; 8 positions match TRBD1. The V and J ends lost 4 bases and 9 bases, in that order; junction bases with no gene match: 11. The germline V gene encodes CDR1 SGHVS and CDR2 FQNEAQ. The CDR3 consists of 15 residues. The CDR3 sequence: CASSSRGQGAPEQFF. The CDR3, as DNA: TGTGCCAGCAGCTCCAGAGGGCAGGGGGCACCTGAGCAGTTCTTC.

The chain employs TRBV7-2 and TRBJ1-6, with D possibly TRBD1 on 5 matching bases. The germline V gene encodes CDR1 SGHTA and CDR2 FQGNSA. This CDR3 spans 15 amino acids. V gave up 5 bases and J gave up 9 bases, with 17 bases separating them. The CDR3 reads CASSRWGNVGSPLHF. The CDR3 bases are TGTGCCAGCAGCCGCTGGGGGAACGTAGGTTCACCCCTCCACTTT.

The chain is built from TRBV5-8 and TRBJ2-5; D is perhaps TRBD1 (6 bases). Trimming cost V 2 bases and J 1 base, with 12 bases left between them. Germline-derived CDR1 and CDR2 are SGHTS and YDEGEE. The CDR3 spans 15 residues. The CDR3 reads CASSLFPDSQETQYF. The CDR3, as DNA: TGTGCCAGCAGCTTATTCCCGGACAGCCAAGAGACCCAGTACTTC.

As DNA, the CDR3 is TGTGCCAGCAGCCAGGGAGCGGGAGGGGCCACAGATACGCAGTATTTT. It translates to CASSQGAGGATDTQYF. V is TRBV11-2 and J is TRBJ2-3, with TRBD2 matching over 10 bases. CDR1 and CDR2 (germline): SGHAT, FQNNGV. V lost 5 bases to trimming and J lost 2 bases; unmatched junction nucleotides: 7. The CDR3 totals 16 residues.

Of note for this clone: The junction departs from germline at one end; a sequencing error may be responsible. Additional DNA sequences in this sample encode the identical CDR3. CDR3 sequence reads: CASSSTEMNTEAFF. CDR3 coding DNA: TGCGCCAGCAGTAGCACGGAAATGAACACTGAAGCTTTCTTT. The chain links TRBV2 to TRBJ1-1, with D hard to call. This CDR3 contains 14 residues. CDR1 and CDR2 (germline): SNHLY, FYNNEI.

The chain uses TRBV13 and TRBJ2-7; D may be TRBD2 (5 bases). V was clipped by 1 base and J by 6 bases, with 10 bases between them. The germline V gene has CDR1 PRHDT and CDR2 FYEKMQ (reference sequence). This CDR3 has 13 amino acids. The CDR3 sequence: CASSLEPLGEQYF. CDR3 sequence (DNA): TGTGCCAGCAGCTTAGAACCACTAGGCGAGCAGTACTTC.

The V and J genes are TRBV4-2 and TRBJ2-7; D perhaps matches TRBD1 (5 bases). The V end lost 0 bases, the J end lost 2 bases, and 17 bases lay between the germline ends. This CDR3 contains 17 residues. Per germline, CDR1 LGHNA and CDR2 YNFKEQ. CDR3 loop: CASSQDRGAGRPYEQYF. The CDR3 DNA reads TGTGCCAGCAGCCAAGATCGTGGGGCAGGTCGACCCTACGAGCAGTACTTC.

CDR3 residues: CASSSFLGPYEQYF. For the CDR3, the DNA is TGCGCCAGCAGCTCATTTCTGGGGCCATACGAGCAGTACTTC. The V and J genes are TRBV4-3 and TRBJ2-7; perhaps TRBD1 as D (5 bases). Trimming pared 5 bases from V and 4 bases from J, leaving 15 bases between. Germline CDR1 LGHNA, CDR2 YSLEER. The CDR3 is made up of 14 amino acids.

V usage is TRBV6-6 and J usage is TRBJ1-2, with D maybe TRBD1 (6 bases). The CDR3 contains 14 residues. Germline values: CDR1 MNHNY, CDR2 SVGAGI (reference sequence). V lost 2 bases, J lost 6 bases, and 13 bases lay in between. The CDR3 sequence: CASSYRGPLDGYTF. As DNA, the CDR3 is TGTGCCAGCAGTTACCGGGGGCCGTTGGATGGCTACACCTTC.

V and J are TRBV7-2 and TRBJ1-2, with 12 bases aligning to TRBD1. With 1 base clipped from V and 7 bases from J, the junction kept 4 bases outside the gene matches. The CDR3 length is 15 residues. Germline values: CDR1 SGHTA, CDR2 FQGNSA. The CDR3 region has the DNA TGTGCCAGCAGCTTAGTGGGACAGGGGGCGACTGGCTACACCTTC. It is translated as CASSLVGQGATGYTF.